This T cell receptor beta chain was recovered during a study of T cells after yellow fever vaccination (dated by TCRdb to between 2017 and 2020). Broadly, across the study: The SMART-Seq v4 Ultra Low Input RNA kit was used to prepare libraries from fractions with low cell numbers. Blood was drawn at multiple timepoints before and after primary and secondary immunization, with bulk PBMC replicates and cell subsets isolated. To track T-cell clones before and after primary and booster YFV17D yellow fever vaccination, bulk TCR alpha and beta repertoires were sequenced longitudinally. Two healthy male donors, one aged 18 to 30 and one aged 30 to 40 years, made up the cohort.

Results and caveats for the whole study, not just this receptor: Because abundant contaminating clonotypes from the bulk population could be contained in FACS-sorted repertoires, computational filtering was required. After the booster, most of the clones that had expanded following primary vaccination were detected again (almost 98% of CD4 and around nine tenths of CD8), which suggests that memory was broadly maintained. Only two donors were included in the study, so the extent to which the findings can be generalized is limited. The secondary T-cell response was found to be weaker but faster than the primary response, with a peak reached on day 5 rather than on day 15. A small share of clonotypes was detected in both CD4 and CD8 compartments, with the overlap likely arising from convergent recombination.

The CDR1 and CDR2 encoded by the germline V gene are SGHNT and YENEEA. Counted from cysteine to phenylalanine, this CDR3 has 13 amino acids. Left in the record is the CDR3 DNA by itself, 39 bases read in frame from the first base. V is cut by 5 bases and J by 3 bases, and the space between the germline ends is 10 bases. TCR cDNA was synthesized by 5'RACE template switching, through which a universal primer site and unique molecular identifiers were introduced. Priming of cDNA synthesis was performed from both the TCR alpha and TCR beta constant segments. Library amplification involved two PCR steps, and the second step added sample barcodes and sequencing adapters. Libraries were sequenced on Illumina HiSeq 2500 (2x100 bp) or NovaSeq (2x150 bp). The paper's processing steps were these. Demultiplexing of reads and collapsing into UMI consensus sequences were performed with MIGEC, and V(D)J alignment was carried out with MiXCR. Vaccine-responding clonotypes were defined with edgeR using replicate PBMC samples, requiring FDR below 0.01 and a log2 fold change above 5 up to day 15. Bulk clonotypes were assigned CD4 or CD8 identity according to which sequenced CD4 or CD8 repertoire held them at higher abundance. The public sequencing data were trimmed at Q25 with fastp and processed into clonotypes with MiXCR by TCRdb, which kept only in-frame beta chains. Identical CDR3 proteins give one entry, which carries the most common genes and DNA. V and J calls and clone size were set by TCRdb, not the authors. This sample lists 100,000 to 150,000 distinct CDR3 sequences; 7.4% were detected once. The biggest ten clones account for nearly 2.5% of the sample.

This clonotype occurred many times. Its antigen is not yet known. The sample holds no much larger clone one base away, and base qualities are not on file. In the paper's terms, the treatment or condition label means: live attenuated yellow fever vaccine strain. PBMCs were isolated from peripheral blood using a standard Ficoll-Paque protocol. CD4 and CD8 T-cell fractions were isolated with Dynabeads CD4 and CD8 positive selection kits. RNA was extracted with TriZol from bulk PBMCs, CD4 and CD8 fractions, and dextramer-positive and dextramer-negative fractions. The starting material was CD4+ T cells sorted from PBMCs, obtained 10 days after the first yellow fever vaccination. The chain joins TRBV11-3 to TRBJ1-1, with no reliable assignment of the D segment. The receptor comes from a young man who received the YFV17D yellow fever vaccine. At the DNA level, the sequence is TGTGCCAGCAGCCATGGGAGGGACACTGAAGCTTTCTTT. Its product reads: CASSHGRDTEAFF.